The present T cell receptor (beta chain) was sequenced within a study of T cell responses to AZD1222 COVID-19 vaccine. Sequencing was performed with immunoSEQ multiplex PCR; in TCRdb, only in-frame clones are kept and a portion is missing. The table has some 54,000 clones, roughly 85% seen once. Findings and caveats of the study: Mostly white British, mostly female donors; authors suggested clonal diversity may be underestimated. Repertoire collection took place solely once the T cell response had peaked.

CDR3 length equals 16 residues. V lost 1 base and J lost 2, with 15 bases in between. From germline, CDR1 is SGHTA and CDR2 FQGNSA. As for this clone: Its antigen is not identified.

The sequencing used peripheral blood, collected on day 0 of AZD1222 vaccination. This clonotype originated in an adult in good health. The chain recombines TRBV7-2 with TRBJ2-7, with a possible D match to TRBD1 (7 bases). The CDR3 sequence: CASSLGPGGSTYEQYF. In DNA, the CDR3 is TGTGCCAGCAGCTTAGGACCAGGGGGGTCAACCTACGAGCAGTACTTC.